This record concerns one TCR beta chain sequence. Its antigen is unidentified. These data belong to a study of response to subunit inactivated influenza vaccine. Study findings and constraints: The authors suggested that few new T cells are recruited per seasonal influenza vaccination.

MiXCR, applied by TCRdb to the RT-PCR reads, yields one record per CDR3 protein. The sample carries 590,000 or so distinct CDR3 sequences, 14% recorded once. Germline CDR1 is MRHNA and CDR2 is SNTAGT. This CDR3 is 11 amino acids long. Deletions cut 7 bases from V and 6 bases from J, with 7 bases between. The TCR sequence derives from a man over 45 who received an inactivated influenza vaccine. The chain is built from TRBV6-4 and TRBJ2-1; no clear D. Sequencing used PBMCs from blood, obtained about 14 days before vaccination. CDR3 nucleotide sequence: TGTGCCAGCAAATGGATCAATGAGCAGTTCTTC. It translates to CASKWINEQFF.